This T cell receptor beta chain was found in a study of technical replicates of blood from several donors. Assay used: immunoSEQ multiplex PCR; TCRdb lists only in-frame clones, some missing. Of tens of thousands of clones listed, more than 90% are singletons. Germline V gene lookup returns CDR1 SGHRS and CDR2 YFSETQ. The J segment lost 5 bases and the V segment lost 4 bases, leaving 8 bases of the junction unmatched. This CDR3 has 15 residues. The chain carries TRBV5-1 and TRBJ2-3; 9 bases line up with TRBD1. Sequencing used PBMCs. The clonotype originates from a human donor in good health. Some clones in this sample may be carry-over from other donors' samples. In nucleotides, the CDR3 is TGCGCCAGCAGCCGGGGGACAGGGAGGGAAGATACGCAGTATTTT. This encodes CASSRGTGREDTQYF.